One and the same sample provided the 10 T cell receptor beta chains below, sequenced in a study of post-analysis software for immune sequencing data. Researchers reported that TCR beta cDNA libraries carried unique molecular identifiers. TCRdb passed the PCR reads through MiXCR, listing each CDR3 protein once. The sample contains roughly 160,000 distinct CDR3 sequences, 35% to 40% of which appear only once. This sample comprised blood, obtained after autologous hematopoietic stem cell transplantation. These receptors were collected from a girl aged 10 to 17 with multiple sclerosis.

This clonotype was seen many times. J is TRBJ2-5 and V is TRBV29-1; no definite D call. The V and J ends lost 3 bases and 5 bases respectively, with 10 bases between them. The germline gives CDR1 SQVTM, CDR2 ANQGSEA. This CDR3 is 12 amino acids long. DNA for the CDR3: TGCAGCGTTGAGACCCGAAGGGAGACCCAGTACTTC. Amino acids: CSVETRRETQYF.

The rearrangement links TRBV6-2 or TRBV6-3 to TRBJ2-5, with a weak D call TRBD2 (6 bases). V lost 4 bases, J lost 3 bases, and 15 bases lay in between. CDR3 length equals 15 residues. Germline V CDR1 and CDR2: MNHEY, SVGEGT. DNA of the CDR3: TGTGCCAGCAGTTCCCTCTGGGACTCCGAAGAGACCCAGTACTTC. This sequence encodes CASSSLWDSEETQYF.

The rearrangement uses TRBV6-2 or TRBV6-3 and TRBJ2-6; 8 bases are a match to TRBD1. CDR3 length: 19 residues. The V gene end was trimmed by 2 bases and the J gene end by 0 bases; junction bases not matched to a gene: 9. Looked up from germline, CDR1 is MNHEY and CDR2 is SVGEGT. The CDR3 protein is CASSYPEGQAVSGANVLTF. CDR3 bases: TGTGCCAGCAGTTACCCAGAGGGACAGGCGGTCTCTGGGGCCAACGTCCTGACTTTC.

V is TRBV6-5 and J is TRBJ1-4, with 7 bases aligning to TRBD1. Per germline, CDR1 MNHEY and CDR2 SVGAGI. V was clipped by 4 bases and J by 4 bases; unmatched bases: 6. The CDR3 loop spans 15 amino acids. This chain's CDR3 is CASSFGAGGNEKLFF. DNA of the CDR3: TGTGCCAGCAGTTTTGGGGCAGGGGGTAATGAAAAACTGTTTTTT.

Only one count was recorded for this clonotype. The rearrangement joins TRBV7-3 to TRBJ2-1; D gene ambiguous. CDR3 length equals 13 residues. Looked up from germline, CDR1 is SGHTA and CDR2 is FQGTGA. Trimming pared 8 bases from V and 8 bases from J, leaving 16 bases between. CDR3: CASAPSSTDEQFF. In DNA form, the CDR3 reads TGTGCCAGCGCGCCCTCCTCCACCGATGAGCAGTTCTTC.

This clonotype was picked up many times. The V gene is TRBV11-2, the J gene TRBJ2-1; D not resolved. This CDR3 has 12 residues. Germline CDR1 SGHAT, CDR2 FQNNGV. The V gene lost 5 bases and the J gene lost 9 bases, with 11 bases spanning the gap. CDR3 sequence (DNA): TGTGCCAGCAGCCTGGGCGTCGGTGAGCAGTTCTTC. This encodes CASSLGVGEQFF.

This rearrangement joins TRBV7-8 to TRBJ2-7; D is perhaps TRBD2 (5 bases). V lost 5 bases to trimming and J lost 0 bases, with 17 bases between them. Germline CDR1 SGHVS, CDR2 FQNEAQ. This CDR3 has 16 residues. In DNA, the CDR3 is TGTGCCAGCAGCCCGGACTTGACCCCAGCCTCCTACGAGCAGTACTTC. It encodes CASSPDLTPASYEQYF.

Ten or more counts support this clonotype. This chain uses TRBV5-1 with TRBJ2-5; the match to TRBD2 covers 8 bases. The trim removed 1 base at V and 3 bases at J, leaving 5 bases unmatched. The CDR3 totals 15 residues. Germline V CDR1 and CDR2: SGHRS, YFSETQ. CDR3 sequence: CASSLKAGVEETQYF. The CDR3 DNA follows: TGCGCCAGCAGCTTGAAAGCGGGAGTTGAAGAGACCCAGTACTTC.

This clonotype occurred a few times. V and J are TRBV12-3 or TRBV12-4 and TRBJ2-3; 8 nucleotides agree with TRBD1. This CDR3 is 16 amino acids long. Unmatched junction bases numbered 11, after V lost 6 bases and J lost 3 bases. The CDR3 coding sequence is TGTGCCAGCAGCTCCTCTGTCAGGGGGCAAACAGATACGCAGTATTTT. Translating gives CASSSSVRGQTDTQYF.

This clonotype was seen a handful of times. The rearrangement links TRBV14 to TRBJ2-1; TRBD1 might be the D (5 bases). With 1 base removed from V and 0 bases from J, the gap between germline ends came to 10 bases. This CDR3 comprises 16 residues. The germline V gene encodes CDR1 SGHDN and CDR2 FVKESK. CDR3 amino acids: CASSQGHRSSYNEQFF. DNA for the CDR3: TGTGCCAGCAGCCAAGGGCACAGGTCCTCCTACAATGAGCAGTTCTTC.